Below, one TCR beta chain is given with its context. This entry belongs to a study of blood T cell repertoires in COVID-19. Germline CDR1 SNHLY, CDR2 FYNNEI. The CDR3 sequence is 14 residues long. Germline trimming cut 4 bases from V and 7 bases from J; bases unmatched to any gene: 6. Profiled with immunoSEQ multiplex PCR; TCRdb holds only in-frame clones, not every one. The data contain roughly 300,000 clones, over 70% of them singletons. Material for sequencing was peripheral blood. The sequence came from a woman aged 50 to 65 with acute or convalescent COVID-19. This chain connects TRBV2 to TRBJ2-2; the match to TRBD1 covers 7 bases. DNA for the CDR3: TGTGCCAGCAGTGGACAGGGCTCGGGCGGGGAGCTGTTTTTT. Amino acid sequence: CASSGQGSGGELFF.